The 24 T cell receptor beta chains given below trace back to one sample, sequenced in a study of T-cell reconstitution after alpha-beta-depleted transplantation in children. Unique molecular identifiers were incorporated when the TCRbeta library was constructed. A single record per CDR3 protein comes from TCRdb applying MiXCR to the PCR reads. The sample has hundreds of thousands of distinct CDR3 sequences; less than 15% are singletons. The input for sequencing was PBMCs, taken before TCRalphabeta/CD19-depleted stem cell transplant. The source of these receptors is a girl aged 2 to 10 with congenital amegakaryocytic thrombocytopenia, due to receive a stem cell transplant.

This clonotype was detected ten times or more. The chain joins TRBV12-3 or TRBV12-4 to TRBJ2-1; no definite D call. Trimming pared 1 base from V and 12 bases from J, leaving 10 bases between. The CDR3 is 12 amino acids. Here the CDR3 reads CASSLGPKGQFF. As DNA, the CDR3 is TGTGCCAGCAGTTTAGGTCCTAAGGGGCAGTTCTTC.

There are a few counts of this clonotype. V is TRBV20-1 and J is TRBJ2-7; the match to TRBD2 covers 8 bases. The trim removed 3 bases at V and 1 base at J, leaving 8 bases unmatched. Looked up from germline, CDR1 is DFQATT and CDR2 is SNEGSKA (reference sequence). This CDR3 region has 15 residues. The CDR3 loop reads CSASSAGLGSYEQYF. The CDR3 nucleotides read TGCAGTGCTAGCTCCGCGGGACTAGGATCCTACGAGCAGTACTTC.

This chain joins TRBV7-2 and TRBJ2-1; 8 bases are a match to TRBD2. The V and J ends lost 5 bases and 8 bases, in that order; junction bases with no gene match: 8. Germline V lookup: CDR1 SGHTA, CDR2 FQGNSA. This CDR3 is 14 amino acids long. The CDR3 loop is CASSPGLVSDEQFF. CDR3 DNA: TGTGCCAGCAGCCCGGGACTAGTATCCGATGAGCAGTTCTTC.

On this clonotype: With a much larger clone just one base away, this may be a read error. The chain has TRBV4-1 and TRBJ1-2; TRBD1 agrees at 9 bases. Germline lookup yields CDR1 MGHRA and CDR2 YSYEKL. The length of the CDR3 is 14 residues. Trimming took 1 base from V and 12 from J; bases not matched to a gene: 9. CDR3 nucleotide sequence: TGCGCCAGCAGCCAAGGGACAGGGGTAGGGGGCGACACCTTC. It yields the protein CASSQGTGVGGDTF.

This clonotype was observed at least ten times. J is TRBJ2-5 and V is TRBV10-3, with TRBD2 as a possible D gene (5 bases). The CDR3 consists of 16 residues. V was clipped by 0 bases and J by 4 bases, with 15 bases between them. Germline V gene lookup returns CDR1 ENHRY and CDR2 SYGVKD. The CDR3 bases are TGTGCCATCAGTGAGTCTAAGGTTGAGGGTTCAGAGACCCAGTACTTC. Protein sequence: CAISESKVEGSETQYF.

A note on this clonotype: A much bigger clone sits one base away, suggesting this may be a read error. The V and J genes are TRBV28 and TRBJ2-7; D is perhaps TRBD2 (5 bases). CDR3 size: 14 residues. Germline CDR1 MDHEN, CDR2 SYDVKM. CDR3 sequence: CASSGGGRSYEQHF. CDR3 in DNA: TGTGCCAGCAGTGGCGGAGGACGGTCATACGAGCAGCACTTC.

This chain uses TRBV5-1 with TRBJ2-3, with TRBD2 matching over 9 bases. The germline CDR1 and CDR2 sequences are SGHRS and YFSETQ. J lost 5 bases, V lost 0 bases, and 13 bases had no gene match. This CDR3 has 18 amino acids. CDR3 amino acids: CASSLGSGAREGLDTQYF. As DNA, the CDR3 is TGCGCCAGCAGCTTGGGTTCTGGTGCGCGGGAGGGCCTAGATACGCAGTATTTT. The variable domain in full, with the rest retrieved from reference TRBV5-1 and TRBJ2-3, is KAGVTQTPRYLIKTRGQQVTLSCSPISGHRSVSWYQQTPGQGLQFLFEYFSETQRNKGNFPGRFSGRQFSNSRSEMNVSTLELGDSALYLCASSLGSGAREGLDTQYFGPGTRLTVL.

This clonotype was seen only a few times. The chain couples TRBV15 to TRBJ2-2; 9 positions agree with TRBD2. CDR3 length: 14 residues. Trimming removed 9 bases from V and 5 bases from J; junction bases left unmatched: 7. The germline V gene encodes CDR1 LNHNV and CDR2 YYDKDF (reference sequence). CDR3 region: CATTRAGGTGELFF. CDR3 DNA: TGTGCCACGACGAGGGCGGGGGGGACCGGGGAGCTGTTTTTT.

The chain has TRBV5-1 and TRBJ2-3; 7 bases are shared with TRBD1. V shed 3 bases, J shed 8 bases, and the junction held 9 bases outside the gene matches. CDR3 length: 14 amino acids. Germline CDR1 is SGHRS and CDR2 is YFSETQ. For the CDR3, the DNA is TGCGCCAGCAGCTCAGGGACAGAGCTTGGTACGCAGTATTTT. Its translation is CASSSGTELGTQYF.

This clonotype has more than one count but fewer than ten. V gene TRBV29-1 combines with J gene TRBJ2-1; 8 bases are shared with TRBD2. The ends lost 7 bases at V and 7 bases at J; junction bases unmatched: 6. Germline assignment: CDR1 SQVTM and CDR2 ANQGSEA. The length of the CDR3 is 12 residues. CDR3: CSATSGRNEQFF. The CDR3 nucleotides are TGCAGCGCTACTAGCGGTAGAAATGAGCAGTTCTTC.

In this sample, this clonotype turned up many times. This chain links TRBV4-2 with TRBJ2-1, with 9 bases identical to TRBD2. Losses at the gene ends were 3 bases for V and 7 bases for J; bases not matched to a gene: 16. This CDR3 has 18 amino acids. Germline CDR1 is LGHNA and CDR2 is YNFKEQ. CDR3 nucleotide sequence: TGTGCCAGCAGCCAGGGGGTGGTGGGTAGCGGGAGACCGAATGAGCAGTTCTTC. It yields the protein CASSQGVVGSGRPNEQFF.

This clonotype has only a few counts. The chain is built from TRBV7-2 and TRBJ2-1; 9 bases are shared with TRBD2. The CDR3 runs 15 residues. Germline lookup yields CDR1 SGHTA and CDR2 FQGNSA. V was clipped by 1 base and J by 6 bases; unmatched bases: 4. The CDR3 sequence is CASSLGGRALNEQFF. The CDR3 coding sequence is TGTGCCAGCAGCTTAGGCGGGAGGGCCCTCAATGAGCAGTTCTTC.

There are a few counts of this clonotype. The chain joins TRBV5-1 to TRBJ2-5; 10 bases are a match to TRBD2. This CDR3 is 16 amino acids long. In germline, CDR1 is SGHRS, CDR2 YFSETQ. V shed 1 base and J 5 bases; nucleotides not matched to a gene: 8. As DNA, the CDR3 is TGCGCCAGCAGCTTGACCATAGCGGGAGGAGGGGAGACCCAGTACTTC. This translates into CASSLTIAGGGETQYF.

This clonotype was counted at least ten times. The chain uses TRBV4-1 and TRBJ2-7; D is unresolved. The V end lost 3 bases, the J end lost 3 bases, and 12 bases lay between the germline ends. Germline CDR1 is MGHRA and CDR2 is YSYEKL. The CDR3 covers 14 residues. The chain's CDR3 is CASSQYQGDYEQYF. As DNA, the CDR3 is TGCGCCAGCAGCCAGTACCAAGGCGACTACGAGCAGTACTTC.

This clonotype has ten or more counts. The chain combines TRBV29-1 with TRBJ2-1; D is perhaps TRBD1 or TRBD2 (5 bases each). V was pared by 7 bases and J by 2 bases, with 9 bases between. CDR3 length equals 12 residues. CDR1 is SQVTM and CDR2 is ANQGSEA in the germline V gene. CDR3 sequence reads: CSERDAYNEQFF. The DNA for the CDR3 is TGCAGCGAACGGGACGCCTACAATGAGCAGTTCTTC.

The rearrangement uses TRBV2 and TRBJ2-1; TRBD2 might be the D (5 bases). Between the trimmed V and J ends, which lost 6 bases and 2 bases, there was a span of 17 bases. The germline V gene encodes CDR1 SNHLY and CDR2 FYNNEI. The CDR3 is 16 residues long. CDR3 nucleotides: TGTGCCAGCAGGGCCGGCGGGTCCCTCGCCTACAATGAGCAGTTCTTC. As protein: CASRAGGSLAYNEQFF. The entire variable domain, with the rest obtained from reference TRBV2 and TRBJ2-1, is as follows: EPEVTQTPSHQVTQMGQEVILRCVPISNHLYFYWYRQILGQKVEFLVSFYNNEISEKSEIFDDQFSVERPDGSNFTLKIRSTKLEDSAMYFCASRAGGSLAYNEQFFGPGTRLTVL.

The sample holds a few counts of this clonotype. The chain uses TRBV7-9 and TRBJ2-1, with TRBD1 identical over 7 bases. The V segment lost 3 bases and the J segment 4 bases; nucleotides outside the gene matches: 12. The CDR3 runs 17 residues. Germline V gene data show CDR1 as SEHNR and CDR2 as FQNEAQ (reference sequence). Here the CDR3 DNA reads TGTGCCAGCAGCTTTCCATCCGGGGACAGCTCATACAATGAGCAGTTCTTC. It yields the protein CASSFPSGDSSYNEQFF.

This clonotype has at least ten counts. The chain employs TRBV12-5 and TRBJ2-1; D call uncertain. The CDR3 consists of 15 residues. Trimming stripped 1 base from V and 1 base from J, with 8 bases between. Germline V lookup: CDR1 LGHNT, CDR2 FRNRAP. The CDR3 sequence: CASGLAAASYNEQFF. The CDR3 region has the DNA TGTGCTAGTGGTTTGGCCGCCGCTTCCTACAATGAGCAGTTCTTC.

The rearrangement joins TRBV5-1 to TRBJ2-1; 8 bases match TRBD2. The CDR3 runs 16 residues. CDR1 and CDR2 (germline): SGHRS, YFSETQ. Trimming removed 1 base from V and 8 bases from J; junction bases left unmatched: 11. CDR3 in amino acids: CASSLTGTSRVHEQFF. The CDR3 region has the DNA TGCGCCAGCAGCTTGACCGGGACTAGTAGGGTGCATGAGCAGTTCTTC. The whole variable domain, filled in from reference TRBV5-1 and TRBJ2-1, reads KAGVTQTPRYLIKTRGQQVTLSCSPISGHRSVSWYQQTPGQGLQFLFEYFSETQRNKGNFPGRFSGRQFSNSRSEMNVSTLELGDSALYLCASSLTGTSRVHEQFFGPGTRLTVL.

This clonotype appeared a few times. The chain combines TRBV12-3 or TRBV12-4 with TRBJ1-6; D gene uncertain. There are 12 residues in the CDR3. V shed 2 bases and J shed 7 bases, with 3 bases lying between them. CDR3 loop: CASSLTNSPLHF. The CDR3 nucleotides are TGTGCCAGCAGTTTAACCAATTCACCCCTCCACTTT.

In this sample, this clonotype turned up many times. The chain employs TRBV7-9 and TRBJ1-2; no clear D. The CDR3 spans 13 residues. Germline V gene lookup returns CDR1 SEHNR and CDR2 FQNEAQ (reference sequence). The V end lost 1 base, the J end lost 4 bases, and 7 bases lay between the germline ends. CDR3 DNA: TGTGCCAGCAGCTTAGGGCCGGCCTATGGCTACACCTTC. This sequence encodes CASSLGPAYGYTF.

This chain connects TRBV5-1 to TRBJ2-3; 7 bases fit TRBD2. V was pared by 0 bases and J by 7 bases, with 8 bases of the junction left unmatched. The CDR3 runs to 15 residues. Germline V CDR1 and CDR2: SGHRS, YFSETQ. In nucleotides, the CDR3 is TGCGCCAGCAGCTTGGTTGGGACTACGGGGAATACGCAGTATTTT. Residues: CASSLVGTTGNTQYF.

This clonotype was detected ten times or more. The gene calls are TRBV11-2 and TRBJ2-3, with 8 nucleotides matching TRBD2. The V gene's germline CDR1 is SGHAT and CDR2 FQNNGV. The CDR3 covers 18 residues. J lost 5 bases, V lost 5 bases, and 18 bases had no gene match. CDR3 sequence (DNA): TGTGCCAGCAGCGCTTCCTTGGAAAACGGGAGGGGGGTAGATACGCAGTATTTT. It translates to CASSASLENGRGVDTQYF.

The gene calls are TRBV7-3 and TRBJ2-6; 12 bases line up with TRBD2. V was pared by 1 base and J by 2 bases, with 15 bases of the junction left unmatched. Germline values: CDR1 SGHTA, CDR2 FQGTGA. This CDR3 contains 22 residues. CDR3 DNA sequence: TGTGCCAGCAGCTTAAAAGACATCCGGGGACTAGCGGGTCGTCCTGGGGCCAACGTCCTGACTTTC. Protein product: CASSLKDIRGLAGRPGANVLTF.